The sequence of this T cell receptor (beta chain) was determined in a study of blood T cell repertoires in COVID-19. Study-wide context: From the United States, Italy and Spain came samples of acute and convalescent COVID-19.

Sequenced by immunoSEQ multiplex PCR; TCRdb stores in-frame clones only, minus some. The sample holds around 400,000 clones; 89% are singletons and the top ten take around 1.3%. Germline CDR1 MNHEY, CDR2 SMNVEV (reference sequence). The CDR3 is 14 residues long. The V gene lost 10 bases and the J gene lost 4 bases, with 17 bases spanning the gap. The genes are TRBV27 and TRBJ2-1, with D hard to call. Sequenced: peripheral blood. The receptor was derived from a man aged 40-55 years with acute or convalescent COVID-19. The CDR3 is CATTISDPYNEQFF. CDR3 bases: TGTGCCACCACGATCTCAGATCCGTACAATGAGCAGTTCTTC.